A selection of T cell receptor beta chains follows, all from one sample in a study of blood T cell repertoires in COVID-19. The protocol was immunoSEQ multiplex PCR, while the TCRdb copy is restricted to in-frame clones and leaves out a portion. In the table there are 85,000 to 110,000 clones, over 75% of which are singletons. Input material: peripheral blood. These receptors came from a human donor in a cohort sampled during active COVID-19. Both conserved end residues are part of each CDR3. The order of the fields is D gene, CDR3 length, J gene, clone size, V gene, CDR3 protein, CDR3 DNA. The D gene is left open where the match is weak. The size of a clone is reported for some rows only, either as once, few or many, or as a class for expanded clones.

>NA|15|TRBJ2-2|NA|TRBV5-6
CASSPEVLEPGELFF
TGTGCCAGCAGCCCGGAGGTTTTAGAACCCGGGGAGCTGTTTTTT
>TRBD2|13|TRBJ2-1|once|TRBV6-5
CATLTSPYNEQFF
TGTGCCACCCTGACTAGCCCCTACAATGAGCAGTTCTTC
>TRBD1|16|TRBJ2-1|NA|TRBV7-8
CASSPWTGMSYNEQFF
TGTGCCAGCAGCCCCTGGACAGGGATGTCCTACAATGAGCAGTTCTTC
>NA|14|TRBJ2-7|NA|TRBV27
CASSFSGHSYEQYF
TGTGCCAGCAGTTTCTCAGGGCACTCCTACGAGCAGTACTTC
>NA|16|TRBJ2-5|NA|TRBV2
CASRYWTDPPRETQYF
TGTGCCAGCAGATACTGGACAGATCCCCCGAGAGAGACCCAGTACTTC
>NA|14|TRBJ1-3|NA|TRBV7-9
CASSLGQDGNTIYF
TGTGCCAGCAGCTTAGGACAGGACGGAAACACCATATATTTT
>NA|19|TRBJ2-2|NA|TRBV9
CASSPGSSPGGPGTGELFF
TGTGCCAGCAGCCCTGGATCCAGCCCCGGAGGGCCGGGCACCGGGGAGCTGTTTTTT
>TRBD1|15|TRBJ1-2|NA|TRBV7-8
CASSSAGQGTYGYTF
TGTGCCAGCAGCTCGGCGGGACAGGGGACCTATGGCTACACCTTC
>TRBD2|16|TRBJ2-3|NA|TRBV4-2
CASSQDLAGGTDTQYF
TGTGCCAGCAGCCAAGATCTAGCGGGGGGCACAGATACGCAGTATTTT
>TRBD2|19|TRBJ2-2|NA|TRBV19
CASSFNGPSGTTNTGELFF
TGTGCCAGTAGTTTCAACGGACCTAGCGGGACGACGAACACCGGGGAGCTGTTTTTT
>NA|13|TRBJ2-3|NA|TRBV5-6
CASSLEDRDTQYF
TGTGCCAGCAGCTTGGAGGACAGAGATACGCAGTATTTT
>TRBD1|17|TRBJ1-1|NA|TRBV18
CASSPMAGGDLDTEAFF
TGTGCCAGCTCACCAATGGCAGGGGGCGATTTGGACACTGAAGCTTTCTTT
>TRBD2|15|TRBJ2-3|NA|TRBV27
CASSSKREVADTQYF
TGTGCCAGCAGTTCCAAGCGGGAGGTGGCAGATACGCAGTATTTT
>TRBD1|15|TRBJ2-5|NA|TRBV24-1
CATSDLQGAGETQYF
TGTGCCACCAGTGACCTACAGGGGGCAGGGGAGACCCAGTACTTC
>TRBD1|15|TRBJ2-7|NA|TRBV4-1
CASSQDRQGAYEQYF
TGCGCCAGCAGCCAAGATCGACAGGGGGCCTACGAGCAGTACTTC